This entry lists 14 T cell receptor beta chains sequenced from one sample in a study. TCRdb re-called the RT-PCR reads through MiXCR, storing one row per CDR3 protein. The sample lists about 680,000 distinct CDR3 sequences, 14% occurring once. Sample: memory CD4+ T cells from blood. Receptors were obtained from a female donor in good health, serving as a healthy control.

V is TRBV18 and J is TRBJ1-1; D call uncertain. CDR3 length equals 13 residues. V was shortened by 4 bases and J by 1 base, with 7 bases between the two germline ends. From germline, CDR1 is KGHSH and CDR2 LQKENI. The CDR3 coding sequence is TGTGCCAGCTCACAGAGTAAGAACACTGAAGCTTTCTTT. Translation gives CASSQSKNTEAFF.

At least ten counts were recorded for this clonotype. The chain carries TRBV28 and TRBJ2-7; D perhaps matches TRBD1 (5 bases). V lost 5 bases to trimming and J lost 4 bases, with 15 bases between them. Germline CDR1 and CDR2: MDHEN and SYDVKM. This CDR3 is built from 14 residues. The CDR3 DNA sequence: TGTGCCAGCAGTCTCACAGTTAGGGGTTACGAGCAGTACTTC. Amino acid sequence: CASSLTVRGYEQYF.

This clonotype has just a few counts. The gene calls are TRBV6-5 and TRBJ2-2; D remains ambiguous. Looked up from germline, CDR1 is MNHEY and CDR2 is SVGAGI. The CDR3 is 15 amino acids. V lost 2 bases and J lost 0, with 7 bases in between. The CDR3 bases are TGTGCCAGCAGTTACGGTCACTCGAACACCGGGGAGCTGTTTTTT. This sequence encodes CASSYGHSNTGELFF.

The chain links TRBV12-3 or TRBV12-4 to TRBJ2-7; TRBD2 matches at 14 bases. V lost 6 bases and J lost 12; bases outside the gene matches: 10. CDR3 length equals 14 residues. In DNA, the CDR3 is TGTGCCAGCAGCCCGGGACTAGCGGGAGTCCCGAGGTACTTC. Translation: CASSPGLAGVPRYF.

The chain links TRBV27 to TRBJ1-3, with 9 bases identical to TRBD1. Germline CDR1 MNHEY, CDR2 SMNVEV (reference sequence). Unmatched junction bases numbered 4, after V lost 4 bases and J lost 0 bases. The CDR3 is made up of 16 amino acids. CDR3 sequence reads: CASSWTGAASGNTIYF. In DNA, the CDR3 is TGTGCCAGCAGTTGGACAGGGGCCGCCTCTGGAAACACCATATATTTT.

The chain has TRBV24-1 and TRBJ2-3; D not certain. This CDR3 has 14 amino acids. The germline CDR1 and CDR2 sequences are KGHDR and SFDVKD. With 4 bases removed from V and 6 bases from J, the gap between germline ends came to 13 bases. In DNA, the CDR3 is TGTGCCACCAGTGACCCTGAGGCCTGGGATACGCAGTATTTT. Translating it yields CATSDPEAWDTQYF.

This clonotype was observed many times. This sequence joins TRBV27 and TRBJ2-5, with D perhaps matching TRBD2 (6 bases). The CDR3 loop spans 13 amino acids. Germline CDR1 and CDR2: MNHEY and SMNVEV (reference sequence). Trimming left V 8 bases short and J 5 bases short, with 15 bases between. CDR3 sequence reads: CASCQRAGETQYF. The CDR3 DNA reads as TGTGCCAGCTGCCAGCGGGCTGGGGAGACCCAGTACTTC.

The table lists this clonotype with many counts. The V and J genes are TRBV20-1 and TRBJ2-3; 8 bases line up with TRBD2. Germline V gene lookup returns CDR1 DFQATT and CDR2 SNEGSKA (reference sequence). The ends lost 0 bases at V and 0 bases at J; junction bases unmatched: 8. This CDR3 contains 17 residues. In DNA, the CDR3 is TGCAGTGCTAGAGATTGGGCGTCTAGCGGGAGCACAGATACGCAGTATTTT. Translation gives CSARDWASSGSTDTQYF.

This clonotype has just a few counts. This chain connects TRBV9 to TRBJ2-5; D may be TRBD1 (6 bases). The CDR3 is made up of 14 amino acids. The V and J ends lost 0 bases and 3 bases respectively, with 9 bases between them. CDR1 is SGDLS, CDR2 YYNGEE, per germline. CDR3 DNA: TGTGCCAGCAGCGTAGGGGCAGGGGAAGAGACCCAGTACTTC. This encodes CASSVGAGEETQYF.

The chain links TRBV5-1 to TRBJ1-4; no reliable D call. This CDR3 region has 14 residues. Germline CDR1 SGHRS, CDR2 YFSETQ. V dropped 4 bases and J dropped 0 bases, with 7 bases sitting between them. Here the CDR3 reads CASSPIPTNEKLFF. For the CDR3, the DNA is TGCGCCAGCAGCCCGATCCCAACTAATGAAAAACTGTTTTTT.

This clonotype has a handful of counts. The chain is built from TRBV7-6 and TRBJ2-7, with a weak D call TRBD2 (5 bases). CDR3 length equals 14 residues. CDR1 is SGHVS and CDR2 is FNYEAQ in the germline V gene. The germline V and J ends were trimmed by 5 bases and 2 bases, with 13 bases remaining between them. The CDR3 sequence is CASSPRSGTYEQYF. In nucleotides, the CDR3 is TGTGCCAGCAGCCCCAGATCGGGAACCTACGAGCAGTACTTC. Supplemented by reference TRBV7-6 and TRBJ2-7, the full variable domain reads GAGVSQSPRYKVTKRGQDVALRCDPISGHVSLYWYRQALGQGPEFLTYFNYEAQQDKSGLPNDRFSAERPEGSISTLTIQRTEQRDSAMYRCASSPRSGTYEQYFGPGTRLTVT.

This clonotype was observed a handful of times. The V call is TRBV28, the J call TRBJ2-5, with D hard to call. The CDR3 runs to 11 residues. Germline V gives CDR1 MDHEN, CDR2 SYDVKM. Trimming took 4 bases from V and 5 from J, leaving 5 bases between them. The CDR3 sequence: CASSSLETQYF. The CDR3 DNA reads as TGTGCCAGCAGTTCGCTGGAGACCCAGTACTTC. The full variable domain, completed using reference TRBV28 and TRBJ2-5, is DVKVTQSSRYLVKRTGEKVFLECVQDMDHENMFWYRQDPGLGLRLIYFSYDVKMKEKGDIPEGYSVSREKKERFSLILESASTNQTSMYLCASSSLETQYFGPGTRLLVL.

This clonotype has only a few counts. The chain combines TRBV12-3 or TRBV12-4 with TRBJ1-3; TRBD1 is a possible D gene (5 bases). The ends were cut back, 8 bases at V and 8 bases at J, with 16 bases in the middle. The CDR3 covers 13 residues. CDR3 DNA: TGTGCCAGCTTTCCGGGACCTGGGGACACCATATATTTT. This gives the protein CASFPGPGDTIYF.

This chain uses TRBV20-1 with TRBJ2-5, with a tentative D call TRBD2 (7 bases). V dropped 1 base and J dropped 5 bases, with 17 bases sitting between them. Germline loops: CDR1 DFQATT, CDR2 SNEGSKA (reference sequence). There are 15 residues in the CDR3. CDR3 bases: TGCAGTGCTAGAGTGTTCCGGGGGGCCGGTGAGACCCAGTACTTC. Residues: CSARVFRGAGETQYF.